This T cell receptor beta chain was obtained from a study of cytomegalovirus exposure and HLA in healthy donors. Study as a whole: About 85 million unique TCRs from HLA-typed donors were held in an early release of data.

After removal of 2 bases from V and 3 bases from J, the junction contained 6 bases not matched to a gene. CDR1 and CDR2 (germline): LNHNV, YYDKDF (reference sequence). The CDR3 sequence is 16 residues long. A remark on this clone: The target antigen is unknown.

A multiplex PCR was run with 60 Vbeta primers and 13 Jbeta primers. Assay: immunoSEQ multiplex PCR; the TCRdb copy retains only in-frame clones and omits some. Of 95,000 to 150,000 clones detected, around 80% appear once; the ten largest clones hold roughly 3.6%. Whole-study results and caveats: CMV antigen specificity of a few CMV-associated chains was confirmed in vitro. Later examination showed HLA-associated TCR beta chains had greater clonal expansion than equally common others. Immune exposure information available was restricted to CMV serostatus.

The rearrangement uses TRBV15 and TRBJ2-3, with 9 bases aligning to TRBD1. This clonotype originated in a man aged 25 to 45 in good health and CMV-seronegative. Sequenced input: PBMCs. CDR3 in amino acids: CATSRLTGGLTDTQYF. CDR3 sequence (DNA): TGTGCCACCAGCAGACTGACAGGGGGTTTAACAGATACGCAGTATTTT. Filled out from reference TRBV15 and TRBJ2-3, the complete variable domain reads DAMVIQNPRYQVTQFGKPVTLSCSQTLNHNVMYWYQQKSSQAPKLLFHYYDKDFNNEADTPDNFQSRRPNTSFCFLDIRSPGLGDTAMYLCATSRLTGGLTDTQYFGPGTRLTVL.